This T cell receptor (beta chain) comes out of a study of T cells after yellow fever vaccination. TCRdb re-analysed the 5' RACE reads in MiXCR, keeping a single row per CDR3 protein. The sample lists a few hundred thousand distinct CDR3 sequences; 8.5% to 10% were seen once. On this clonotype: The antigen is not known.

The germline CDR1 and CDR2 sequences are DFQATT and SNEGSKA (reference sequence). This CDR3 comprises 12 residues. Trimming cost V 1 base and J 9 bases, with 10 bases left between them. Overall study results and limits: The secondary response was weaker but peaked faster, day 5 versus 15. Overall, a small share of clonotypes was seen in both CD4 and CD8 compartments.

Sample: PBMCs, taken on the day of the first yellow fever vaccination. The sequence came from a man aged 18-30 years who received the YFV17D yellow fever vaccine. The rearrangement links TRBV20-1 to TRBJ2-1, with unresolved D. The CDR3 loop is CSARVEDGEQFF. CDR3 nucleotides: TGCAGTGCTAGAGTGGAAGACGGTGAGCAGTTCTTC.